Listed here are 21 T cell receptor beta chains from one sample, sequenced in a study of CD8 T cells in ankylosing spondylitis. One entry per CDR3 protein, called by TCRdb with MiXCR from the 5' RACE reads. The data hold about 36,000 distinct CDR3 sequences, with over 5.5% observed a single time. The sequenced material came from blood, either unsorted or a sorted T cell fraction (not recorded which). The receptor source for this set is a male donor with ankylosing spondylitis or in good health (not recorded which).

This clonotype was seen repeatedly, ten times or more. CDR3 amino acids: CASSADRYGQPQHF. For the CDR3, the DNA is TGCGCCAGCAGCGCGGACAGGTACGGTCAGCCCCAGCATTTT. The chain recombines TRBV4-3 with TRBJ1-5; 7 positions match TRBD1. In germline, CDR1 is LGHNA, CDR2 YSLEER. The CDR3 length is 14 residues. J gave up 6 bases and V 5 bases, and 7 bases lay outside the gene matches.

This clonotype was picked up many times. V and J are TRBV29-1 and TRBJ2-2; D gene ambiguous. Germline CDR1 SQVTM, CDR2 ANQGSEA. Trimming removed 6 bases from V and 7 bases from J, with 9 bases in between. This CDR3 comprises 11 residues. The CDR3 DNA is TGCAGCGTCTACAGAAACGGGGAGCTGTTTTTT. Translation: CSVYRNGELFF.

This clonotype was seen ten or more times. A clone one base away is much larger, so this may be a read error. The V and J genes are TRBV5-1 and TRBJ2-1; maybe TRBD2 (7 bases). The CDR3 has 15 residues. Germline CDR1 and CDR2: SGHRS and YFSETQ. V was cut by 7 bases and J by 8 bases, with 22 bases left in between. Here the CDR3 reads CASRGGGGLRDEQFF. The CDR3 region has the DNA TGCGCCAGCCGCGGGGGCGGGGGCCTGAGGGATGAGCAGTTCTTC.

The table lists this clonotype with many counts. The chain joins TRBV6-6 to TRBJ2-1; no clear D. V shed 6 bases and J shed 5 bases, with 2 bases lying between them. Germline V gene sequence: CDR1 MNHNY, CDR2 SVGAGI (reference sequence). This CDR3 region has 10 residues. The CDR3, as DNA: TGTGCCAGCAGGAACAATGAGCAGTTCTTC. It codes for CASRNNEQFF.

The V call is TRBV29-1, the J call TRBJ2-3; D gene uncertain. Germline CDR1 is SQVTM and CDR2 is ANQGSEA. V was cut by 2 bases and J by 4 bases, with 7 bases left in between. This CDR3 has 12 residues. As DNA, the CDR3 is TGCAGCGTTGAACGGCGTCCAGATACGCAGTATTTT. Translated, it gives CSVERRPDTQYF.

This clonotype was found many times. V gene TRBV20-1 combines with J gene TRBJ2-3; 8 nucleotides line up with TRBD1. Trimming at V came to 0 bases and at J to 5 bases, leaving 7 bases not matched to a gene. Germline V gene sequence: CDR1 DFQATT, CDR2 SNEGSKA (reference sequence). The CDR3 has 15 residues. Written as DNA, the CDR3 is TGCAGTGCTAGAGATTGGACAGGGAGAAAAGATACGCAGTATTTT. Translation gives CSARDWTGRKDTQYF.

In its sample, this clonotype was seen many times. This chain uses TRBV13 with TRBJ1-2; a weak D match, TRBD1 (5 bases). Trimming removed 2 bases at V and 4 bases at J, with 11 bases between. Looked up from germline, CDR1 is PRHDT and CDR2 is FYEKMQ (reference sequence). The CDR3 covers 14 residues. CDR3 DNA: TGTGCCAGCAGCTTACAACAGGAGGCCTATGGCTACACCTTC. Protein sequence: CASSLQQEAYGYTF.

The sample holds a few counts of this clonotype. J is TRBJ2-7 and V is TRBV15; tentative D call: TRBD1 (6 bases). The V and J ends lost 0 bases and 5 bases respectively, with 8 bases between them. CDR1 and CDR2 (germline): LNHNV, YYDKDF (reference sequence). The CDR3 runs to 13 residues. CDR3 nucleotide sequence: TGTGCCACCAGCAGAGATCCAGGGGACGAGCAGTACTTC. This encodes CATSRDPGDEQYF.

The sample holds many counts of this clonotype. The rearrangement links TRBV6-1 to TRBJ2-3, with 11 bases identical to TRBD2. Germline values: CDR1 MNHNS, CDR2 SASEGT. The CDR3 runs to 15 residues. The V segment lost 6 bases and the J segment 4 bases; nucleotides outside the gene matches: 6. The DNA for the CDR3 is TGTGCCAGCAGCAGACCGGGACTAGCGGCAGATACGCAGTATTTT. Translation: CASSRPGLAADTQYF.

This clonotype was recorded a few times. The chain joins TRBV7-6 to TRBJ2-7; TRBD1 aligns across 10 bases. Germline CDR1 reads SGHVS; CDR2 reads FNYEAQ. Trimming took 2 bases from V and 2 from J; bases not matched to a gene: 6. The CDR3 has 16 amino acids. CDR3 residues: CASSLKSGQGTYEQYF. DNA for the CDR3: TGTGCCAGCAGCTTAAAGTCGGGACAGGGGACCTACGAGCAGTACTTC.

The sample holds many counts of this clonotype. V and J are TRBV6-2 or TRBV6-3 and TRBJ2-1; 13 bases are a match to TRBD2. The V gene's germline CDR1 is MNHEY and CDR2 SVGEGT. With V trimmed by 6 bases and J by 8 bases, 10 bases remained unmatched. CDR3 length: 16 residues. Written as DNA, the CDR3 is TGTGCCAGCAGACCGCCCGGGACTAGCGGGATACATGAGCAGTTCTTC. Protein product: CASRPPGTSGIHEQFF.

This clonotype has ten or more counts. V is TRBV12-3 or TRBV12-4 and J is TRBJ2-7; 7 nucleotides align to TRBD2. J gave up 0 bases and V 3 bases, and 5 bases lay outside the gene matches. The CDR3 loop spans 15 amino acids. The CDR3 spells CASSFRDYRSYEQYF. Here the CDR3 DNA reads TGTGCCAGCAGTTTTAGGGACTACCGCTCCTACGAGCAGTACTTC.

There are many counts of this clonotype. The rearrangement links TRBV20-1 to TRBJ2-5; D may match TRBD1 or TRBD2 (5 bases each). CDR1 is DFQATT, CDR2 SNEGSKA, per germline (reference sequence). The CDR3 is made up of 15 amino acids. The ends were cut back, 5 bases at V and 7 bases at J, with 23 bases in the middle. Here the CDR3 DNA reads TGCAGTGCTCCTCGAACCGGGACCAAGCCAGGGACCCAGTACTTC. Translation gives CSAPRTGTKPGTQYF.

This clonotype was seen at least ten times. The chain is built from TRBV7-6 and TRBJ2-7; D possibly corresponds to TRBD1 (5 bases). Trimming pared 1 base from V and 2 bases from J, leaving 9 bases between. This CDR3 comprises 14 residues. Germline values: CDR1 SGHVS, CDR2 FNYEAQ. The CDR3 region is CASSLVPGTYEQYF. As DNA, the CDR3 is TGTGCCAGCAGCTTAGTACCAGGGACCTACGAGCAGTACTTC.

This clonotype has ten or more counts. J is TRBJ2-3 and V is TRBV27; 10 positions match TRBD2. There are 14 residues in the CDR3. V lost 2 bases and J lost 6; bases outside the gene matches: 2. Per germline, CDR1 MNHEY and CDR2 SMNVEV (reference sequence). The CDR3 region has the DNA TGTGCCAGCAGTTTAAGACTAGCGGGTGATACGCAGTATTTT. Translation gives CASSLRLAGDTQYF.

This clonotype was detected ten times or more. This chain joins TRBV12-3 or TRBV12-4 and TRBJ1-1; the D is unclear. This CDR3 contains 12 residues. The germline V and J ends were trimmed by 3 bases and 5 bases, with 7 bases remaining between them. The CDR3 DNA reads TGTGCCAGCAGTTTTTCGGAGACTGAAGCTTTCTTT. Its translation: CASSFSETEAFF.

This clonotype was recorded many times. This sequence joins TRBV10-3 and TRBJ2-7; possibly TRBD2 for D (5 bases). Germline V gene sequence: CDR1 ENHRY, CDR2 SYGVKD. V was pared by 6 bases and J by 1 base, with 16 bases between. This CDR3 has 15 amino acids. The CDR3 loop is CAISVDRTVSYEQYF. CDR3 nucleotides: TGTGCCATCAGCGTTGACCGGACTGTTTCCTACGAGCAGTACTTC.

This clonotype was recorded at least ten times. The chain joins TRBV9 to TRBJ1-5; no firm D call. This CDR3 region has 13 residues. CDR1 is SGDLS and CDR2 is YYNGEE in the germline V gene. With 5 bases removed from V and 5 bases from J, the gap between germline ends came to 11 bases. This chain's CDR3 is CASRDSPHQPQHF. CDR3 in DNA: TGTGCCAGCAGGGATTCCCCTCATCAGCCCCAGCATTTT.

Ten or more counts support this clonotype. The J gene is TRBJ2-1, the V gene TRBV5-5; TRBD1 might be the D (6 bases). The CDR3 runs 15 residues. V gave up 0 bases and J gave up 4 bases, with 11 bases separating them. Germline-derived CDR1 and CDR2 are SGHKS and YYEKEE (reference sequence). The CDR3 protein is CASSLVAGVYNEQFF. The CDR3 DNA follows: TGTGCCAGCAGCTTGGTGGCAGGGGTGTACAATGAGCAGTTCTTC.

This clonotype was counted many times. The chain carries TRBV28 and TRBJ2-1; D possibly corresponds to TRBD2 (6 bases). Between the trimmed V and J ends, which lost 7 bases and 0 bases, there was a span of 16 bases. From germline, CDR1 is MDHEN and CDR2 SYDVKM. This CDR3 region has 16 residues. CDR3 in DNA: TGTGCCAGCACCTCCCCGCGGGGAAGCTCCTACAATGAGCAGTTCTTC. Residues: CASTSPRGSSYNEQFF.

This clonotype was observed at least ten times. The CDR3 spells CASSLETGATEAFF. The CDR3 region has the DNA TGTGCCAGCAGCTTAGAGACAGGGGCCACTGAAGCTTTCTTT. This sequence joins TRBV7-9 and TRBJ1-1, with 8 bases that match TRBD1. Per the germline V gene, CDR1 is SEHNR and CDR2 is FQNEAQ (reference sequence). The ends lost 1 base at V and 4 bases at J; junction bases unmatched: 2. The CDR3 loop spans 14 amino acids.